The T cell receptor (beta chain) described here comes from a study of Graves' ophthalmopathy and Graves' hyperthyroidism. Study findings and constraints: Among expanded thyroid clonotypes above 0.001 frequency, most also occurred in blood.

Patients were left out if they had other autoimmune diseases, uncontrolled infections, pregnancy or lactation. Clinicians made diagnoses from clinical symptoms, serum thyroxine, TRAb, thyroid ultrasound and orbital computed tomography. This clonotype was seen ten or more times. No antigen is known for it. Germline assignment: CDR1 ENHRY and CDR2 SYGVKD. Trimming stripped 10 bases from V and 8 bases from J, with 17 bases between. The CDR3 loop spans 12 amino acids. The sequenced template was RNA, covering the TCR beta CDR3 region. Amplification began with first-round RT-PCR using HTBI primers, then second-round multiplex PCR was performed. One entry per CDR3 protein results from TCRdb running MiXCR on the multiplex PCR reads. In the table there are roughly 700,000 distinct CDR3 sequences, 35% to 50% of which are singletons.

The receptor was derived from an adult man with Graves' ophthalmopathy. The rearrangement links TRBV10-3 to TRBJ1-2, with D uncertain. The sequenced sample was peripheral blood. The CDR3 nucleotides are TGTGCCAGCAGAGGCTCGATGGGAGGCTACACCTTC. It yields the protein CASRGSMGGYTF.